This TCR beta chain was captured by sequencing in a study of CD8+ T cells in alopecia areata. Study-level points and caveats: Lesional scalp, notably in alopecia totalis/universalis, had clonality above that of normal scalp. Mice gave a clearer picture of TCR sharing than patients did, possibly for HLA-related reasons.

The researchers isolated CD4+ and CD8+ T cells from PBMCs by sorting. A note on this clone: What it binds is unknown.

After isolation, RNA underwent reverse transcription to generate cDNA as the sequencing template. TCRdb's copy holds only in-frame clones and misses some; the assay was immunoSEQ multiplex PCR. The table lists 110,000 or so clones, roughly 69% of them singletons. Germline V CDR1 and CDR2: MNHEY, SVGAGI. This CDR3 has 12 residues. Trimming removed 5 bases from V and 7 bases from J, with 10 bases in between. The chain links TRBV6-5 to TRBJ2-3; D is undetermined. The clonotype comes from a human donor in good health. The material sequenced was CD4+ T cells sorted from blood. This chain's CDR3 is CASSPGYNTQYF. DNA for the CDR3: TGTGCCAGCAGTCCCGGGTACAATACGCAGTATTTT.